These T cell receptor beta chains were read from a single sample in a study of T-cell reconstitution after alpha-beta-depleted transplantation in children. TCRdb itself ran the PCR reads through MiXCR, one entry per CDR3 protein. The sample lists over 200,000 distinct CDR3 sequences, roughly 8.3% seen once, with under 40% in the top ten. The material sequenced was PBMCs, mostly from graft donor cells, taken 360 days after TCRalphabeta/CD19-depleted stem cell transplant. The source of these receptors is a male patient between 2 and 9 years old who had a stem cell transplant for acute myeloid leukemia, so the T cells may come from the graft donor. Each CDR3 is given with its conserved first and last residue.

v_call: TRBV21-1
j_call: TRBJ2-7
cdr3_aa: CASSPLDEGLDYEQYF

v_call: TRBV5-1
j_call: TRBJ2-3
cdr3_aa: CASSLGAAGASTDTQYF

v_call: TRBV7-3
j_call: TRBJ2-3
cdr3_aa: CASSLTWGETDTQYF

v_call: TRBV12-3/TRBV12-4
j_call: TRBJ2-6
cdr3_aa: CASSPGASGANVLTF

v_call: TRBV6-1
j_call: TRBJ2-2
cdr3_aa: CASRNRGQDPTVGTGELFF

v_call: TRBV20-1
j_call: TRBJ2-3
cdr3_aa: CSASSTSGTDTQYF

v_call: TRBV12-3/TRBV12-4
j_call: TRBJ1-2
cdr3_aa: CASSFTAGNGYTF

v_call: TRBV7-2
j_call: TRBJ2-5
cdr3_aa: CASSSRDWQETQYF

v_call: TRBV4-3
j_call: TRBJ2-2
cdr3_aa: CASRGGTENTGELFF

v_call: TRBV5-1
j_call: TRBJ2-5
cdr3_aa: CASSYSGSQETQYF

v_call: TRBV2
j_call: TRBJ2-1
cdr3_aa: CASSELRVNNEQFF

v_call: TRBV29-1
j_call: TRBJ2-3
cdr3_aa: CSVETGSDTQYF

v_call: TRBV12-3/TRBV12-4
j_call: TRBJ2-3
cdr3_aa: CASTIGTTSTDTQYF

v_call: TRBV10-2
j_call: TRBJ1-6
cdr3_aa: CASSDPGRENSPLHF

v_call: TRBV7-3
j_call: TRBJ2-1
cdr3_aa: CASSSSGEGTYNEQFF

v_call: TRBV7-6
j_call: TRBJ2-5
cdr3_aa: CASSGRATETQYF

v_call: TRBV7-6
j_call: TRBJ2-2
cdr3_aa: CASSLVVDAGTGELFF

v_call: TRBV4-3
j_call: TRBJ2-1
cdr3_aa: CASSQYNRGPGSYNEQFF

v_call: TRBV12-3/TRBV12-4
j_call: TRBJ1-2
cdr3_aa: CASSLSRTGRGYTF

v_call: TRBV20-1
j_call: TRBJ2-5
cdr3_aa: CSQLAEETQYF

v_call: TRBV7-9
j_call: TRBJ2-1
cdr3_aa: CASAAAYNEQFF

v_call: TRBV12-3/TRBV12-4
j_call: TRBJ1-6
cdr3_aa: CASSVDSANSPLHF

v_call: TRBV12-3/TRBV12-4
j_call: TRBJ2-5
cdr3_aa: CASSPEQAAETQYF

v_call: TRBV7-2
j_call: TRBJ2-7
cdr3_aa: CASSLALGELYF

v_call: TRBV5-6
j_call: TRBJ2-5
cdr3_aa: CASSLVRRLGQETQYF

v_call: TRBV27
j_call: TRBJ2-7
cdr3_aa: CASSSPGRIFYEQYF

v_call: TRBV7-3
j_call: TRBJ2-5
cdr3_aa: CASSLAGGWQETQYF

v_call: TRBV20-1
j_call: TRBJ2-3
cdr3_aa: CSARDWGHLTDTQYF

v_call: TRBV4-2
j_call: TRBJ2-2
cdr3_aa: CASSPKDRAGELFF

v_call: TRBV5-6
j_call: TRBJ2-7
cdr3_aa: CASSQTRAGEVEQYF

v_call: TRBV12-3/TRBV12-4
j_call: TRBJ2-4
cdr3_aa: CASRQGVAKNIQYF

v_call: TRBV7-9
j_call: TRBJ2-7
cdr3_aa: CASSLKSGLEQYF

v_call: TRBV15
j_call: TRBJ2-3
cdr3_aa: CATSRVVRAGQGQYF

v_call: TRBV15
j_call: TRBJ2-7
cdr3_aa: CATQGAEQSGLELSYEQYF

v_call: TRBV27
j_call: TRBJ2-1
cdr3_aa: CASRHSGRVDNEQFF

v_call: TRBV11-3
j_call: TRBJ2-7
cdr3_aa: CASSSSQGGHEQYF

v_call: TRBV6-1
j_call: TRBJ2-1
cdr3_aa: CASRLLAGSGSYNEQFF

v_call: TRBV5-1
j_call: TRBJ2-5
cdr3_aa: CASSFSGGMETQYF

v_call: TRBV5-1
j_call: TRBJ1-3
cdr3_aa: CASSLYTSGNTIYF

v_call: TRBV2
j_call: TRBJ1-1
cdr3_aa: CASGRQGTEAFF

v_call: TRBV27
j_call: TRBJ2-5
cdr3_aa: CASSDLGGGETQYF

v_call: TRBV2
j_call: TRBJ1-2
cdr3_aa: CASSDPVYGYTF

v_call: TRBV6-1
j_call: TRBJ2-1
cdr3_aa: CASRSGLAGGHRMLHQFF

v_call: TRBV6-6
j_call: TRBJ2-3
cdr3_aa: CASSYRASGIDTQYF

v_call: TRBV29-1
j_call: TRBJ1-1
cdr3_aa: CSALKPGNTEAFF

v_call: TRBV7-2
j_call: TRBJ1-1
cdr3_aa: CASSLGAEGGRAFF

v_call: TRBV11-2
j_call: TRBJ1-6
cdr3_aa: CASSLASGSPLHF

v_call: TRBV7-6
j_call: TRBJ2-3
cdr3_aa: CASSLFADTQYF

v_call: TRBV20-1
j_call: TRBJ2-5
cdr3_aa: CSARDLAGLQETQYF

v_call: TRBV20-1
j_call: TRBJ2-3
cdr3_aa: CSASALAGGPDTQYF

v_call: TRBV7-2
j_call: TRBJ1-1
cdr3_aa: CASSLLGTGVVNTEAFF

v_call: TRBV4-3
j_call: TRBJ2-7
cdr3_aa: CASSHSRGPYEQYF

v_call: TRBV5-1
j_call: TRBJ1-5
cdr3_aa: CASSSGTTSNQPQHF

v_call: TRBV12-3/TRBV12-4
j_call: TRBJ2-6
cdr3_aa: CASIRSGANVLTF

v_call: TRBV2
j_call: TRBJ2-2
cdr3_aa: CASSENRGGTGELFF

v_call: TRBV10-3
j_call: TRBJ2-1
cdr3_aa: CAISDSGGRNYNEQFF

v_call: TRBV7-4
j_call: TRBJ1-2
cdr3_aa: CASSPVGTGKDYGYTF